This TCR beta chain appears in the sequencing data of a study of blood T cell repertoires in COVID-19. About the study: Acute-phase and convalescent COVID-19 samples originated in the United States, Italy and Spain. Nucleic acid was either cDNA or gDNA, and it came from T cells, B-cell-depleted T cells, or PBMCs.

The data were produced by immunoSEQ multiplex PCR, yet TCRdb's version contains in-frame clones alone and is incomplete. The sample lists under 75,000 clones, 73% occurring once. Trimming removed 4 bases at V and 3 bases at J, with 13 bases between. The germline V gene encodes CDR1 MDHEN and CDR2 SYDVKM. This CDR3 has 15 amino acids. Sequencing was performed on peripheral blood. The sequence was obtained from a woman between 50 and 59 years old with active or convalescent COVID-19. This chain joins TRBV28 and TRBJ1-5; TRBD1 is a possible D gene (5 bases). CDR3 sequence reads: CASSSNRGLNQPQHF. DNA for the CDR3: TGTGCCAGCAGTTCAAACCGGGGACTCAATCAGCCCCAGCATTTT.